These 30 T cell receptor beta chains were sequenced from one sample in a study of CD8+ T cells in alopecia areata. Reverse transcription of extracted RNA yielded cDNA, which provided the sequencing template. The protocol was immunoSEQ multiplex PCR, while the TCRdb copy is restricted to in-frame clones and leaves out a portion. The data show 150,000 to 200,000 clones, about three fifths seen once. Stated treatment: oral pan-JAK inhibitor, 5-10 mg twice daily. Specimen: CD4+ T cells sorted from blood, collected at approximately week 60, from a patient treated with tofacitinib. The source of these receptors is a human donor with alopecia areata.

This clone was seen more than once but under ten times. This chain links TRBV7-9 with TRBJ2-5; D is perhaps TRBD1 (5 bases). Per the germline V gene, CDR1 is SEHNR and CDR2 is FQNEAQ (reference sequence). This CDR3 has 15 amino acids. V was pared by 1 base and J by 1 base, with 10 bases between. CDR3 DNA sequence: TGTGCCAGCAGCTTAGTTGGGGCTGCCCAAGAGACCCAGTACTTC. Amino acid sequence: CASSLVGAAQETQYF.

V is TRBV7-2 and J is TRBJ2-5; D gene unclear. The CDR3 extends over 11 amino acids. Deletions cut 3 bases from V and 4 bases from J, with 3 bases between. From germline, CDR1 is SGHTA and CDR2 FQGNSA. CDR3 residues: CASSFLETQYF. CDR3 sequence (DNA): TGTGCCAGCAGCTTCCTAGAGACCCAGTACTTC.

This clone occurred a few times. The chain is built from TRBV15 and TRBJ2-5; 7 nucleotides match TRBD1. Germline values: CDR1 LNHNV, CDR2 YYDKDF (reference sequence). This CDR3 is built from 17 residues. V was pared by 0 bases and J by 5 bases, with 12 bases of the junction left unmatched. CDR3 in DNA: TGTGCCACCAGCAGAGATCACGTTCCAGGGGGTACGGAGACCCAGTACTTC. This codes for CATSRDHVPGGTETQYF.

DNA of the CDR3: TGCAGCGCCGGTAGCGGCGGGGAGCTGTTTTTT. This translates into CSAGSGGELFF. This chain joins TRBV29-1 and TRBJ2-2; D may be TRBD2 (6 bases). Trimming stripped 7 bases from V and 7 bases from J, with 10 bases between. Germline assignment: CDR1 SQVTM and CDR2 ANQGSEA. This CDR3 spans 11 amino acids.

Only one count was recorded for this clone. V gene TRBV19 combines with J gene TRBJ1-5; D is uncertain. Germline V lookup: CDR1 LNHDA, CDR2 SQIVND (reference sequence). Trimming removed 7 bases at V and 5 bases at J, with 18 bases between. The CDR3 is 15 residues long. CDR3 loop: CASTPWEDRDQPQHF. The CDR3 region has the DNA TGTGCCAGTACCCCTTGGGAGGACCGCGATCAGCCCCAGCATTTT.

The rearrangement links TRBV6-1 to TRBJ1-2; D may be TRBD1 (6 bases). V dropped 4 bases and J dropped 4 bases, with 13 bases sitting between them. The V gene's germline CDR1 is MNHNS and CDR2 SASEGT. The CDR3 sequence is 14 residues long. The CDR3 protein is CASSAGGQIYGYTF. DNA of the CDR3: TGTGCCAGCAGTGCTGGGGGACAAATCTATGGCTACACCTTC.

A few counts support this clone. The CDR3 reads CASSLGRDGYTF. The CDR3 DNA reads TGTGCCAGCAGCTTAGGCCGGGATGGCTACACCTTC. V usage is TRBV7-6 and J usage is TRBJ1-2; D call uncertain. Germline CDR1 reads SGHVS; CDR2 reads FNYEAQ. This CDR3 has 12 residues. Trimming removed 1 base at V and 6 bases at J, with 6 bases between.

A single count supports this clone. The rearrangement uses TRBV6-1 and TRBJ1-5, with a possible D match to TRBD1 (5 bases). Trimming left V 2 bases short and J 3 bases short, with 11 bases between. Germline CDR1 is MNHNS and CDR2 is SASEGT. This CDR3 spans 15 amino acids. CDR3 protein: CASSERLGTNQPQHF. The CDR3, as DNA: TGTGCCAGCAGTGAACGCTTAGGGACCAATCAGCCCCAGCATTTT.

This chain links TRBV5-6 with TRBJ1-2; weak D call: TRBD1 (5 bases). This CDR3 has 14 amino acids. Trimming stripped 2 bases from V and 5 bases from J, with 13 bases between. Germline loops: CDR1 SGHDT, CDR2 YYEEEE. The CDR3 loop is CASSLGTAWYGYTF. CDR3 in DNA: TGTGCCAGCAGCTTAGGGACGGCTTGGTATGGCTACACCTTC.

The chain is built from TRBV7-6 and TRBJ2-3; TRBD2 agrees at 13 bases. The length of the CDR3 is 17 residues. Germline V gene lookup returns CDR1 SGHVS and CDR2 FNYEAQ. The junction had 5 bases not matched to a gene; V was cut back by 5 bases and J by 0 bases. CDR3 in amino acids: CASSQGLAGSSTDTQYF. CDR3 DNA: TGTGCCAGCAGCCAGGGACTAGCGGGGTCTAGCACAGATACGCAGTATTTT.

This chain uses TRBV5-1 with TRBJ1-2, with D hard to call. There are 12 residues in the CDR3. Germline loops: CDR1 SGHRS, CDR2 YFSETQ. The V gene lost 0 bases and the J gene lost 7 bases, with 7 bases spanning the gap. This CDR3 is CASSLAQGGYTF. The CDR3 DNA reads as TGCGCCAGCAGCTTGGCCCAAGGTGGCTACACCTTC. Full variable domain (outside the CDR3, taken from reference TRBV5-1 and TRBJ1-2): KAGVTQTPRYLIKTRGQQVTLSCSPISGHRSVSWYQQTPGQGLQFLFEYFSETQRNKGNFPGRFSGRQFSNSRSEMNVSTLELGDSALYLCASSLAQGGYTFGSGTRLTVV.

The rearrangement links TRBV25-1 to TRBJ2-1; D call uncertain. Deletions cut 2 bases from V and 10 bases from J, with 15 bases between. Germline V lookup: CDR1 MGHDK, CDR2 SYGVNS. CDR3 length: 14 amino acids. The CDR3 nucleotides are TGTGCCAGCAGTGAAATCCAGACCAAGGGCGAGCAGTTCTTC. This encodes CASSEIQTKGEQFF.

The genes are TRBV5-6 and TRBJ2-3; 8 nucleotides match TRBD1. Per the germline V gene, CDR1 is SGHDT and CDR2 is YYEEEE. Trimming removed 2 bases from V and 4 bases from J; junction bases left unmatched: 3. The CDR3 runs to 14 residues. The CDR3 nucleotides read TGTGCCAGCAGCTTCCCAGGGGGCGCAGATACGCAGTATTTT. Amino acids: CASSFPGGADTQYF.

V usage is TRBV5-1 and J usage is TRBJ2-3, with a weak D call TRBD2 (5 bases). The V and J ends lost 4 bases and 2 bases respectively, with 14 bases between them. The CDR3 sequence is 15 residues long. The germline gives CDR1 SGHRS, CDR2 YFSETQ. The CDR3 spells CASSQRGQATDTQYF. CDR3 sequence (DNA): TGCGCCAGCAGCCAACGAGGGCAGGCCACAGATACGCAGTATTTT.

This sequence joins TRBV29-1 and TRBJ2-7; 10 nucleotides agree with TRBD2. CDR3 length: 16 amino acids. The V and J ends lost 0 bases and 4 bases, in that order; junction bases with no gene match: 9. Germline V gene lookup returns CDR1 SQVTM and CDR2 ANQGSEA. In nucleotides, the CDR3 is TGCAGCGTTGAAGATCGGACAAGCGGGGGGGCATACGAGCAGTACTTC. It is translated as CSVEDRTSGGAYEQYF.

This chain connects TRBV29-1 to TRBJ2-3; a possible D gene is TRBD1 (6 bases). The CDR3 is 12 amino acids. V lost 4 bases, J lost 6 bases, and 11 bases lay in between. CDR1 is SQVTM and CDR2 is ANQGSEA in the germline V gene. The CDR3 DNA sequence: TGCAGCGTTGTGCAGGGGATCGATACGCAGTATTTT. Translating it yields CSVVQGIDTQYF.

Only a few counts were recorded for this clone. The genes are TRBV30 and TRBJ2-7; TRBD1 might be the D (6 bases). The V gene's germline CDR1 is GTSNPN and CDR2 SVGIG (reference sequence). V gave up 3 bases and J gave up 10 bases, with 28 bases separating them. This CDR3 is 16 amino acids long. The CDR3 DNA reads TGTGCCTGGAGATTAACACGTGAGGGACACCCGTCTCGACAGTACTTC. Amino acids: CAWRLTREGHPSRQYF.

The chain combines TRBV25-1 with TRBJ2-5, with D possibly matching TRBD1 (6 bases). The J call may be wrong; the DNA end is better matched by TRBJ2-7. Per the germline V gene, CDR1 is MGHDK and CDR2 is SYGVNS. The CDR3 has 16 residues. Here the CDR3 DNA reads TGTGCCAGCAGTGACTTCATTGGGGGCGGAACCTACGAGCAGTACTTC. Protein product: CASSDFIGGGTYEQYF.

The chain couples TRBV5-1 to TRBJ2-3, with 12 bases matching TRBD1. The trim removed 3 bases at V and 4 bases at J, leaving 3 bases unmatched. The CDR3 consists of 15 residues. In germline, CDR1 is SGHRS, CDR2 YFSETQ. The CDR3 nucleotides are TGCGCCAGCAGCTCGGGACAGGGGGCCGCAGATACGCAGTATTTT. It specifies CASSSGQGAADTQYF.

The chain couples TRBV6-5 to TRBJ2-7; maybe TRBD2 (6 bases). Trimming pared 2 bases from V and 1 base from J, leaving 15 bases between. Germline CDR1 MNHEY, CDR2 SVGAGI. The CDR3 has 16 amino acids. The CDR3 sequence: CASSYGRRAFSYEQYF. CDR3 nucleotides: TGTGCCAGCAGTTACGGTAGGAGGGCCTTTTCCTACGAGCAGTACTTC.

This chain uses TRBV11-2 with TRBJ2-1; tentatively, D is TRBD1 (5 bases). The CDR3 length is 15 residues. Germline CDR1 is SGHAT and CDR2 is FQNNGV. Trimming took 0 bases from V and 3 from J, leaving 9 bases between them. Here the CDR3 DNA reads TGTGCCAGCAGCTTAGAGGGGCCCCGCTACAATGAGCAGTTCTTC. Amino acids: CASSLEGPRYNEQFF.

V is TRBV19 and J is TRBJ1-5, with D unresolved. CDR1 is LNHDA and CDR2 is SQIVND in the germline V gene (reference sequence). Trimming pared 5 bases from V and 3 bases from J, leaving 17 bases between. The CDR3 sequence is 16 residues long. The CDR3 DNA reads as TGTGCCAGTAGTCTCGAGGCCCGTTTTCCCAATCAGCCCCAGCATTTT. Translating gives CASSLEARFPNQPQHF.

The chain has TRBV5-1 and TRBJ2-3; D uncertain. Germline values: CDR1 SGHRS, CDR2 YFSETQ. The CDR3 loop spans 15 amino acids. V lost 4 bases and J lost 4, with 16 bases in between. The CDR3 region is CASSRAAQSADTQYF. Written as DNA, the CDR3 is TGCGCCAGCAGCCGGGCCGCGCAGTCCGCAGATACGCAGTATTTT.

For the CDR3, the DNA is TGTGCCAGCAGCCCTAGGACTAGCGGGGGGAGCACAGATACGCAGTATTTT. Amino acids: CASSPRTSGGSTDTQYF. The J gene is TRBJ2-3, the V gene TRBV7-9, with 14 bases aligning to TRBD2. The CDR3 is made up of 17 amino acids. Germline trimming cut 5 bases from V and 0 bases from J; bases unmatched to any gene: 4. Germline loops: CDR1 SEHNR, CDR2 FQNEAQ (reference sequence).

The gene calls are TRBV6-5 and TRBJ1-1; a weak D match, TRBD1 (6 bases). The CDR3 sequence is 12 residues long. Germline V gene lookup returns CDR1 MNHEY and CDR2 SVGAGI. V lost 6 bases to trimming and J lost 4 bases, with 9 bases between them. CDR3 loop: CASSDRFTEAFF. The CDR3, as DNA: TGTGCCAGCAGCGACAGGTTCACTGAAGCTTTCTTT.

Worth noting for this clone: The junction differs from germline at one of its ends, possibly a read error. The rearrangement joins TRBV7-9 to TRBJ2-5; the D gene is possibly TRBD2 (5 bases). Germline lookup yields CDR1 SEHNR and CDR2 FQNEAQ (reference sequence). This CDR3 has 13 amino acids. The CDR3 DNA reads TGTGCCAGCGGAGGTTCTTACCAAGAGGCCCAGTACTTC. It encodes CASGGSYQEAQYF.

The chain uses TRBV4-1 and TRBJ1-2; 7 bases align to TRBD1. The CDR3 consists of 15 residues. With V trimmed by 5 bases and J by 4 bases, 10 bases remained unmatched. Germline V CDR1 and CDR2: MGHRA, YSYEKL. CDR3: CASSSPQTGFYGYTF. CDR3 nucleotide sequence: TGCGCCAGCAGCTCTCCCCAGACAGGGTTCTATGGCTACACCTTC.

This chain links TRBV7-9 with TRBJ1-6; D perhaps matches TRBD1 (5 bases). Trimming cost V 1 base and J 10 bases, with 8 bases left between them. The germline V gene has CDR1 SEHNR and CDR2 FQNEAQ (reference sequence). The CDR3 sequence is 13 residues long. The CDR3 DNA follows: TGTGCCAGCAGCTTAGGACAGCTCTCACCCCTCCACTTT. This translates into CASSLGQLSPLHF.

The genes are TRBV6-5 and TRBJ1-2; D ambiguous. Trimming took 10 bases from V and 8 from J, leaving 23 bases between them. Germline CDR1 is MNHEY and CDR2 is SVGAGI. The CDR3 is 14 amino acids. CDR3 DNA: TGTGCCACCTCCCCGGATGGGAGCCGAGGCGGCTACACCTTC. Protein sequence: CATSPDGSRGGYTF.

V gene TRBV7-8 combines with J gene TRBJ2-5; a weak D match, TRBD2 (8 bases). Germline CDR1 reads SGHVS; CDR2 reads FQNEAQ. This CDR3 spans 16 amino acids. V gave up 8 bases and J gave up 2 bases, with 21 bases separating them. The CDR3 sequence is CASLRREGQIQETQYF. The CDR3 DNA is TGTGCCAGCTTAAGACGGGAGGGACAGATACAAGAGACCCAGTACTTC.